The 18 T cell receptor beta chains reported below all come from one sample, sequenced in a study of blood T cell repertoires in COVID-19. Sequencing was performed with immunoSEQ multiplex PCR; in TCRdb, only in-frame clones are kept and a portion is missing. The table records 12,000 to 15,000 clones, about 91% of them present only once. Specimen: peripheral blood. The source is a human donor in a cohort sampled during active COVID-19.

The chain recombines TRBV5-1 with TRBJ2-7; the D gene is possibly TRBD1 (6 bases). V shed 0 bases and J shed 2 bases, with 12 bases lying between them. CDR1 is SGHRS and CDR2 is YFSETQ in the germline V gene. There are 15 residues in the CDR3. The CDR3, as DNA: TGCGCCAGCAGCTTGGTAGGGACACCTACCTACGAGCAGTACTTC. This translates into CASSLVGTPTYEQYF.

CDR3 in DNA: TGTGCCAGCTCACGCCAGGGGGTTGGCTCCTACAATGAGCAGTTCTTC. It yields the protein CASSRQGVGSYNEQFF. The rearrangement uses TRBV18 and TRBJ2-1, with TRBD1 matching over 7 bases. The CDR3 sequence is 16 residues long. The V gene's germline CDR1 is KGHSH and CDR2 LQKENI. Trimming took 4 bases from V and 0 from J; bases not matched to a gene: 6.

This chain links TRBV2 with TRBJ1-1; D call uncertain. The CDR3 extends over 14 amino acids. V was clipped by 0 bases and J by 11 bases, with 16 bases between them. Germline V gene lookup returns CDR1 SNHLY and CDR2 FYNNEI. CDR3 sequence: CASSEAGLAGSAFF. In DNA form, the CDR3 reads TGTGCCAGCAGTGAAGCGGGTTTGGCAGGATCGGCTTTCTTT.

The chain combines TRBV19 with TRBJ2-7; possibly TRBD2 for D (6 bases). Trimming left V 3 bases short and J 2 bases short, with 14 bases between. CDR3 length equals 15 residues. Per the germline V gene, CDR1 is LNHDA and CDR2 is SQIVND (reference sequence). The CDR3 spells CASSIGAGLTYEQYF. DNA for the CDR3: TGTGCCAGTAGTATCGGGGCAGGACTAACCTACGAGCAGTACTTC.

V and J are TRBV6-5 and TRBJ2-1, with 7 bases matching TRBD1. V lost 10 bases, J lost 7 bases, and 10 bases stayed unmatched. The germline V gene encodes CDR1 MNHEY and CDR2 SVGAGI. The CDR3 has 13 amino acids. DNA of the CDR3: TGTGCCACCACGGGACAGAATTTAAATGAGCAGTTCTTC. It translates to CATTGQNLNEQFF.

This chain uses TRBV30 with TRBJ2-7, with 9 bases matching TRBD1. In germline, CDR1 is GTSNPN, CDR2 SVGIG (reference sequence). V lost 0 bases and J lost 2; bases outside the gene matches: 2. This CDR3 contains 14 residues. Here the CDR3 reads CAWSVGTGTYEQYF. Written as DNA, the CDR3 is TGTGCCTGGAGTGTAGGGACAGGGACCTACGAGCAGTACTTC.

The chain carries TRBV5-1 and TRBJ1-5; weak D call: TRBD1 (6 bases). Germline assignment: CDR1 SGHRS and CDR2 YFSETQ. The CDR3 runs to 15 residues. The ends were cut back, 4 bases at V and 0 bases at J, with 11 bases in the middle. The CDR3 loop is CASSPTGYSNQPQHF. Here the CDR3 DNA reads TGCGCCAGCAGCCCTACAGGGTATAGCAATCAGCCCCAGCATTTT.

The genes are TRBV24-1 and TRBJ2-1; no definite D call. Germline V gene data show CDR1 as KGHDR and CDR2 as SFDVKD. Trimming took 2 bases from V and 8 from J, leaving 3 bases between them. The CDR3 totals 11 residues. This chain's CDR3 is CATSDYYEQFF. DNA for the CDR3: TGTGCCACCAGTGATTACTATGAGCAGTTCTTC.

The chain carries TRBV6-2 or TRBV6-3 and TRBJ2-7; D call uncertain. The CDR3 consists of 14 residues. Trimming left V 2 bases short and J 1 base short, with 9 bases between. Germline V gene lookup returns CDR1 MNHEY and CDR2 SVGEGT. CDR3 DNA: TGTGCCAGCAGTTACGGGCTCCAGTCCTACGAGCAGTACTTC. Amino acids: CASSYGLQSYEQYF.

This chain joins TRBV5-1 and TRBJ2-3; D uncertain. This CDR3 is built from 12 residues. CDR1 is SGHRS and CDR2 is YFSETQ in the germline V gene. V dropped 1 base and J dropped 6 bases, with 6 bases sitting between them. The CDR3 bases are TGCGCCAGCAGCTTGAACGAGGATACGCAGTATTTT. Translation gives CASSLNEDTQYF.

The rearrangement joins TRBV6-5 to TRBJ2-1; 7 bases match TRBD2. CDR3 size: 15 residues. CDR1 and CDR2 (germline): MNHEY, SVGAGI. Trimming at V came to 7 bases and at J to 2 bases, leaving 8 bases not matched to a gene. The CDR3 nucleotides are TGTGCCAGCACCGGGGGAGGGCCGGCCTACAATGAGCAGTTCTTC. The encoded protein is CASTGGGPAYNEQFF.

The table lists this clone with a count of one. The gene calls are TRBV3-1 (or the pseudogene TRBV3-2) and TRBJ2-7; 14 nucleotides agree with TRBD2. The V gene's germline CDR1 is LGHDT and CDR2 YNNKEL (reference sequence). The junction had 11 bases not matched to a gene; V was cut back by 2 bases and J by 2 bases. This CDR3 is built from 19 residues. The CDR3 coding sequence is TGTGCCAGCAGCCAAAACCCGGCGGGACTAGCGGGAGACCCCTACGAGCAGTACTTC. This gives the protein CASSQNPAGLAGDPYEQYF.

V usage is TRBV6-5 and J usage is TRBJ2-3; TRBD2 matches at 9 bases. J was trimmed by 1 base and V by 9 bases; bases with no gene match: 2. There are 13 residues in the CDR3. CDR1 and CDR2 (germline): MNHEY, SVGAGI. Here the CDR3 reads CASRTSGTDTQYF. CDR3 in DNA: TGTGCCAGTCGGACTAGCGGCACAGATACGCAGTATTTT.

This chain links TRBV27 with TRBJ2-3; 10 nucleotides match TRBD1. The CDR3 consists of 13 residues. Germline V gene lookup returns CDR1 MNHEY and CDR2 SMNVEV (reference sequence). V trimming: 0 bases; J trimming: 14 bases; junction bases outside the gene matches: 5. The DNA of the CDR3 is TGTGCCAGCAGTTTATCAGGGACAGGGGCTTTGTATTTT. It codes for CASSLSGTGALYF.

This chain links TRBV25-1 with TRBJ1-6, with a weak D call TRBD1 (5 bases). CDR1 and CDR2 from the germline V gene are MGHDK and SYGVNS. The CDR3 runs to 16 residues. V was cut by 1 base and J by 5 bases, with 12 bases left in between. In nucleotides, the CDR3 is TGTGCCAGCAGTGAATTCGAGGGGAGGGATAATTCACCCCTCCACTTT. Protein sequence: CASSEFEGRDNSPLHF. Complete variable domain (other parts from reference TRBV25-1 and TRBJ1-6): EADIYQTPRYLVIGTGKKITLECSQTMGHDKMYWYQQDPGMELHLIHYSYGVNSTEKGDLSSESTVSRIRTEHFPLTLESARPSHTSQYLCASSEFEGRDNSPLHFGNGTRLTVT.

The gene calls are TRBV5-1 and TRBJ2-3; 12 bases line up with TRBD1. Per the germline V gene, CDR1 is SGHRS and CDR2 is YFSETQ. The CDR3 extends over 16 amino acids. Unmatched junction bases numbered 6, after V lost 4 bases and J lost 3 bases. CDR3 sequence: CASSTGTGGRTDTQYF. The CDR3 coding sequence is TGCGCCAGCAGCACCGGGACAGGGGGCAGGACAGATACGCAGTATTTT.

J is TRBJ2-1 and V is TRBV7-9, with a possible D match to TRBD2 (6 bases). Germline values: CDR1 SEHNR, CDR2 FQNEAQ (reference sequence). This CDR3 is built from 15 residues. Deletions cut 1 base from V and 9 bases from J, with 16 bases between. As DNA, the CDR3 is TGTGCCAGCAGCTTAGAGGCGGGGTGGGGTGGTGAGCAGTTCTTC. This sequence encodes CASSLEAGWGGEQFF.

The chain carries TRBV5-1 and TRBJ2-5; D unclear. The CDR3 runs 15 residues. Trimming took 7 bases from V and 1 from J, leaving 17 bases between them. Germline V gene sequence: CDR1 SGHRS, CDR2 YFSETQ. CDR3 in DNA: TGCGCCAGCGGATCGGTAGGCGGTGGCCAAGAGACCCAGTACTTC. This codes for CASGSVGGGQETQYF.